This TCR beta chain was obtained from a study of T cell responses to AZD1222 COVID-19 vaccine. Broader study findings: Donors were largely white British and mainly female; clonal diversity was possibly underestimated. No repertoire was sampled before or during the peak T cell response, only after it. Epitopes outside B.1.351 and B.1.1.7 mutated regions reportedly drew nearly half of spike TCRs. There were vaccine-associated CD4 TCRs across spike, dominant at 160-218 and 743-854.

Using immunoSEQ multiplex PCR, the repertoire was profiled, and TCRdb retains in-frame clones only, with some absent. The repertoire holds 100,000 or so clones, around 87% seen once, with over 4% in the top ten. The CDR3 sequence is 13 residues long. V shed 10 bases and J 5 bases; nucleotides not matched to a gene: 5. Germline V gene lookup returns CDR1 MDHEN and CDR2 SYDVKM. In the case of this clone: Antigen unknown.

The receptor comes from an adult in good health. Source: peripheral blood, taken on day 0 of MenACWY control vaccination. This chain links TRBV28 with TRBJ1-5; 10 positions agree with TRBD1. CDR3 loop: CATRQGAHQPQHF. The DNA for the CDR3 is TGTGCCACCCGACAGGGGGCGCATCAGCCCCAGCATTTT.